This T cell receptor (beta chain) is from a study of T-cell reconstitution after alpha-beta-depleted transplantation in children. CDR3 length: 16 residues. V was shortened by 6 bases and J by 0 bases, with 15 bases between the two germline ends. The germline V gene encodes CDR1 MDHEN and CDR2 SYDVKM. TCRbeta library preparation incorporated unique molecular identifiers. Using its own MiXCR run on the PCR reads, TCRdb lists one record per CDR3 protein. The repertoire holds about 140,000 distinct CDR3 sequences, with about 8.8% as singletons. In this sample, this clonotype turned up many times. The antigen is unknown. Study-wide results and caveats: A year had passed since transplant, and T-cell counts and diversity by then came mostly from newly produced T cells.

This sample comprised PBMCs, mostly from graft donor cells, obtained 180 days after TCRalphabeta/CD19-depleted stem cell transplant. The source is a female patient aged 2 to 10 who had a stem cell transplant for congenital amegakaryocytic thrombocytopenia, so the T cells may come from the graft donor. This rearrangement joins TRBV28 to TRBJ2-1, with unresolved D. CDR3 nucleotide sequence: TGTGCCAGCAGAAAACAGAGTGTTAGCTCCTACAATGAGCAGTTCTTC. It codes for CASRKQSVSSYNEQFF.